This is a list of T cell receptor beta chains from one sample in a study of long-term antiretroviral therapy in people with HIV. Sequencing used immunoSEQ multiplex PCR; TCRdb keeps in-frame clones, though not all of them. This table has more than 20,000 clones, more than 65% appearing once. The material was unsorted PBMCs, obtained 2.3 to 2.5 years after starting antiretroviral therapy. The receptors originated from a man between 40 and 49 years old with HIV. CDR3s include the opening cysteine and the closing phenylalanine or tryptophan. Each record gives: CDR3 length, V gene, CDR3 protein.

14 | TRBV10-2 | CASSDQIGQRGYTF
15 | TRBV28 | CASSLLGTSAYEQYF
12 | TRBV30 | CAWDWGIGEQYF
14 | TRBV19 | CASSMGGLDYGYTF
14 | TRBV7-3 | CASSRTLGGSPLHF
15 | TRBV6-1 | CASSERAGSRQPQHF
14 | TRBV7-8 | CASSIMDRLYEQYF
14 | TRBV10-2 | CASIDISGVHEQYF
16 | TRBV5-6 | CASSLRRGHIQYEQYF
14 | TRBV4-1 | CASSQPTGVGRYTF
14 | TRBV2 | CAGGTGDRPGELFF
13 | TRBV5-1 | CASSLVQATEAFF
15 | TRBV7-2 | CASSRRQGGNQPQHF
13 | TRBV29-1 | CSVGGIGGGELFF
17 | TRBV27 | CASSLTSGWASNEKLFF
16 | TRBV5-8 | CASSPSGRVSYNEQFF
17 | TRBV15 | CATSRDPGQGHNQPQHF
13 | TRBV7-8 | CASSQGQGDGYTF
14 | TRBV6-1 | CARINGTGANVLTF
14 | TRBV7-9 | CASRGLAGAGEQFF
17 | TRBV4-1 | CASSQDPGPSSYNEQFF
16 | TRBV10-1 | CASSGGGTPGGYEQYF
13 | TRBV9 | CASSPQKNEKLFF
14 | TRBV5-1 | CASSLVPAHYGYTF
13 | TRBV4-3 | CASSQSLTYEQYF
13 | TRBV30 | CAWSRGRNTEAFF
15 | TRBV27 | CASSSLGKGGTEAFF
16 | TRBV7-6 | CASSLEGLSGANVLTF
16 | TRBV10-3 | CAISETGLATNEKLFF
16 | TRBV5-6 | CASSSPGTSPPYEQYF
16 | TRBV7-6 | CASSLAPRGGANGYTF
16 | TRBV7-8 | CASSLEPEGPNEKLFF
16 | TRBV11-3 | CASSLGPRVALETQYF
14 | TRBV5-1 | CASSAAGTSYEQYF
14 | TRBV5-1 | CASSGWTFLETQYF
13 | TRBV27 | CASSPRAVYEQYF
18 | TRBV7-2 | CASSQGLAGAANTGELFF
15 | TRBV6-5 | CASSYSTFGLWTLHF
16 | TRBV28 | CASTTAGLAAFYEQYF
12 | TRBV11-2 | CATTDRGNTIYF
15 | TRBV11-2 | CASSPLTGRNTEAFF
15 | TRBV11-2 | CASSGIAGASYEQYF
11 | TRBV7-9 | CASSSSGRGFF
16 | TRBV25-1 | CASSEQQTSGTGELFF
13 | TRBV6-5 | CASSTLLMDTQYF
16 | TRBV7-8 | CASSLLGGAGNQPQHF
14 | TRBV19 | CASSMREVDYEQYF
15 | TRBV7-2 | CASSLNLGGTDTQYF
19 | TRBV18 | CASSPQPRGGGNQFGEAFF
12 | TRBV29-1 | CSVLRSSYEQYF
15 | TRBV7-2 | CASSRGQGATGELFF
15 | TRBV5-4 | CASSSERYRNTEAFF
13 | TRBV6-1 | CASILDSNTEAFF
16 | TRBV7-2 | CASSLEGTSGRFEQFF
13 | TRBV30 | CAWNTRGAHGYTF
14 | TRBV10-3 | CAISEGGDPYGYTF
15 | TRBV18 | CASSLPGVGANVLTF
14 | TRBV5-8 | CASSLEVGQEKLFF